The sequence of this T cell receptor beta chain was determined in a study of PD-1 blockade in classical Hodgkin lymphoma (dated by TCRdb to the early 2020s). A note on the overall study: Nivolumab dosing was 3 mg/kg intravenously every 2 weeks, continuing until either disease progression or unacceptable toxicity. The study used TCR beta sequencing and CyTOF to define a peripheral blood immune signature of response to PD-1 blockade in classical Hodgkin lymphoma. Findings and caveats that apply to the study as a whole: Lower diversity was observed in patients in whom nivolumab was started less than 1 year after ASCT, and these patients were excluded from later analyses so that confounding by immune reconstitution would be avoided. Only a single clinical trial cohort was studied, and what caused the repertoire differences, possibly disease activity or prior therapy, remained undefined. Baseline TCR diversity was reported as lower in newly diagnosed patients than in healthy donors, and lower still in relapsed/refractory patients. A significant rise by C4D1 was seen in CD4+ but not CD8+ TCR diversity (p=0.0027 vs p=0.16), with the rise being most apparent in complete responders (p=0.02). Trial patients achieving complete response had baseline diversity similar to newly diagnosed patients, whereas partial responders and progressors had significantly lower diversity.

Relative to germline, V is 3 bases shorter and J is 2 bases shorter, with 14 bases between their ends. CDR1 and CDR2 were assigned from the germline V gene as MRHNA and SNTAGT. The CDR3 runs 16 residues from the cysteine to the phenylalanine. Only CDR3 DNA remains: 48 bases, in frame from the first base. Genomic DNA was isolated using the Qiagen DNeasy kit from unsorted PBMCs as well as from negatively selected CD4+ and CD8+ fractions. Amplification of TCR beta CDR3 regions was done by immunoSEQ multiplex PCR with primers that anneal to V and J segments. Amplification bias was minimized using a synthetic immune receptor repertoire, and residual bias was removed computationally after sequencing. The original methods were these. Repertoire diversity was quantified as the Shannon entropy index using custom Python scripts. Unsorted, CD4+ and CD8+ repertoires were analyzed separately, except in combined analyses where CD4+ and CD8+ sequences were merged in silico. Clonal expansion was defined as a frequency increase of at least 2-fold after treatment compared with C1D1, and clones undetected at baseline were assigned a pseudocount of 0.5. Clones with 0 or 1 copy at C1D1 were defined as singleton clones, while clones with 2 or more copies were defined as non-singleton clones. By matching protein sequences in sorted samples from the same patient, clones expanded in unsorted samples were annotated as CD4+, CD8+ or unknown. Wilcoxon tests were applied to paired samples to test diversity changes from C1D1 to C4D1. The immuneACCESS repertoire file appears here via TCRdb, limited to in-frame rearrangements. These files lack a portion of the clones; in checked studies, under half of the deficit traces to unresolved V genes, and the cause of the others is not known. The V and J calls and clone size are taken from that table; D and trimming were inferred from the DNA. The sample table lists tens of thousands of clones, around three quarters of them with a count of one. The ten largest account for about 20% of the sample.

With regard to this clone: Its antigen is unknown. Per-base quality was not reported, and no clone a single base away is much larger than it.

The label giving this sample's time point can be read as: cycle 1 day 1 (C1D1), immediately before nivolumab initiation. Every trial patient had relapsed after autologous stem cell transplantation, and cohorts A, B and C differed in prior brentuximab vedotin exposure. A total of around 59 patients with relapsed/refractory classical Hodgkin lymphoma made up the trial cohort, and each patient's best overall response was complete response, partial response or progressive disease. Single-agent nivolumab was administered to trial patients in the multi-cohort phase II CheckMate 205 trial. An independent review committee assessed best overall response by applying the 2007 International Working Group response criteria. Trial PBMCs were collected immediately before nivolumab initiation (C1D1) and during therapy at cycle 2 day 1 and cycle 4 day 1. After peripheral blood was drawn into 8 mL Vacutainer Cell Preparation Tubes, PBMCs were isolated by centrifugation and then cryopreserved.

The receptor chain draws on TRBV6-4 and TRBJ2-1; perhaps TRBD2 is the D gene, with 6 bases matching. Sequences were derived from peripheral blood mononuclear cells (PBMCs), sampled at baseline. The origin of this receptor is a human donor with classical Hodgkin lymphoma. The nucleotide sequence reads TGTGCCAGCAGTGAGTTTCGACTAGGGACCTACAATGAGCAGTTCTTC. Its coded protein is CASSEFRLGTYNEQFF.